One sample yielded the 32 T cell receptor beta chains listed below, sequenced in a study of T cell responses to AZD1222 COVID-19 vaccine. The data were produced by immunoSEQ multiplex PCR, yet TCRdb's version contains in-frame clones alone and is incomplete. The repertoire includes 200,000 to 250,000 clones, 85% to 95% of them detected once, and roughly 1% sits in the top ten. Sequencing used peripheral blood, obtained on day 0 of MenACWY control vaccination. These receptors originate from an adult in good health.

The V gene is TRBV13, the J gene TRBJ1-4; 8 bases agree with TRBD1. Germline-derived CDR1 and CDR2 are PRHDT and FYEKMQ (reference sequence). Trimming cost V 4 bases and J 2 bases; bases outside gene matches: 12. The CDR3 has 18 residues. The CDR3 DNA follows: TGTGCCAGCAGCTCGAGGACAGGGTTGGACGACACTAATGAAAAACTGTTTTTT. It specifies CASSSRTGLDDTNEKLFF. Full variable domain (missing parts from reference TRBV13 and TRBJ1-4): AAGVIQSPRHLIKEKRETATLKCYPIPRHDTVYWYQQGPGQDPQFLISFYEKMQSDKGSIPDRFSAQQFSDYHSELNMSSLELGDSALYFCASSSRTGLDDTNEKLFFGSGTQLSVL.

This chain joins TRBV18 and TRBJ2-5; no definite D call. The CDR3 has 12 residues. V gave up 8 bases and J gave up 4 bases, with 11 bases separating them. The germline V gene has CDR1 KGHSH and CDR2 LQKENI. For the CDR3, the DNA is TGTGCCAGCACCTCTAGTACAGAGACCCAGTACTTC. This translates into CASTSSTETQYF.

V and J are TRBV28 and TRBJ1-2; perhaps TRBD1 as D (6 bases). This CDR3 is built from 15 residues. The germline CDR1 and CDR2 sequences are MDHEN and SYDVKM. V lost 6 bases and J 4 bases, leaving 18 bases between the germline ends. The CDR3 is CASSLGAQGSYGYTF. The CDR3 DNA reads TGTGCCAGCAGCCTGGGGGCACAGGGAAGCTATGGCTACACCTTC.

The chain links TRBV27 to TRBJ2-1; weak D call: TRBD1 (5 bases). The V and J ends lost 6 bases and 8 bases respectively, with 17 bases between them. The length of the CDR3 is 14 residues. CDR1 MNHEY and CDR2 SMNVEV come from the germline V gene (reference sequence). In DNA, the CDR3 is TGTGCCAGCAGGGGCAGGGCCGCATTCGATGAGCAGTTCTTC. It is translated as CASRGRAAFDEQFF.

The chain uses TRBV29-1 and TRBJ1-2; the match to TRBD1 covers 9 bases. Losses at the gene ends were 6 bases for V and 8 bases for J; bases not matched to a gene: 7. This CDR3 spans 12 amino acids. The germline V gene encodes CDR1 SQVTM and CDR2 ANQGSEA. For the CDR3, the DNA is TGCAGCGTCGAGGACAGGGGATGGGGCTACACCTTC. Protein sequence: CSVEDRGWGYTF.

The gene calls are TRBV5-1 and TRBJ1-6, with D possibly matching TRBD1 (6 bases). Trimming stripped 3 bases from V and 5 bases from J, with 18 bases between. Germline V CDR1 and CDR2: SGHRS, YFSETQ. CDR3 length: 17 amino acids. The CDR3 DNA reads as TGCGCCAGCAGCTCCGAGCCTCCGACAGGAAATAATTCACCCCTCCACTTT. It specifies CASSSEPPTGNNSPLHF.

This sequence joins TRBV7-2 and TRBJ2-1, with D uncertain. This CDR3 has 13 amino acids. Germline V lookup: CDR1 SGHTA, CDR2 FQGNSA. V gave up 1 base and J gave up 5 bases, with 6 bases separating them. The CDR3 region is CASSLVGNNEQFF. The CDR3 nucleotides read TGTGCCAGCAGCTTAGTAGGGAACAATGAGCAGTTCTTC.

The J gene is TRBJ2-7, the V gene TRBV6-5; D gene unclear. This CDR3 has 12 residues. CDR1 is MNHEY and CDR2 is SVGAGI in the germline V gene. V was cut by 5 bases and J by 2 bases, with 7 bases left in between. In DNA, the CDR3 is TGTGCCAGCAGTAATACAGCCTACGAGCAGTACTTC. Translation gives CASSNTAYEQYF.

This chain uses TRBV6-6 with TRBJ1-1, with 7 bases that match TRBD1. Germline values: CDR1 MNHNY, CDR2 SVGAGI (reference sequence). This CDR3 has 14 residues. V was pared by 10 bases and J by 0 bases, with 8 bases of the junction left unmatched. CDR3 sequence reads: CANKGAAVNTEAFF. DNA of the CDR3: TGTGCCAACAAGGGGGCGGCCGTGAACACTGAAGCTTTCTTT.

This sequence joins TRBV6-6 and TRBJ2-3; tentatively, D is TRBD1 (5 bases). The CDR3 contains 12 residues. Germline loops: CDR1 MNHNY, CDR2 SVGAGI (reference sequence). V lost 2 bases and J lost 14, with 14 bases in between. In nucleotides, the CDR3 is TGTGCCAGCAGTTACCCCCGACAGCAGGCGTATTTT. The encoded protein is CASSYPRQQAYF.

This clone was detected only a few times. This CDR3 is CASSLVTGAYEQYF. DNA for the CDR3: TGCGCCAGCAGCTTGGTAACAGGGGCCTACGAGCAGTACTTC. The rearrangement links TRBV5-1 to TRBJ2-7; 7 nucleotides agree with TRBD1. This CDR3 has 14 amino acids. V dropped 0 bases and J dropped 2; count of bases not matched to a gene: 2. Germline CDR1 SGHRS, CDR2 YFSETQ.

The rearrangement uses TRBV28 and TRBJ1-5; D is unresolved. Trimming took 2 bases from V and 7 from J, leaving 6 bases between them. In germline, CDR1 is MDHEN, CDR2 SYDVKM. This CDR3 is built from 12 residues. The CDR3 DNA reads as TGTGCCAGCAGTTTAGAGCGACAGCCCCAGCATTTT. Amino acid sequence: CASSLERQPQHF.

The chain employs TRBV3-1 (or the pseudogene TRBV3-2) and TRBJ1-1; D not certain. The length of the CDR3 is 13 residues. V lost 0 bases and J lost 10, with 12 bases in between. CDR1 is LGHDT, CDR2 YNNKEL, per germline (reference sequence). CDR3 nucleotides: TGTGCCAGCAGCCAAGATATAAGGCAGGCAGCTTTCTTT. Translating it yields CASSQDIRQAAFF.

The chain couples TRBV5-6 to TRBJ1-4; no clear D gene. The CDR3 extends over 15 amino acids. From germline, CDR1 is SGHDT and CDR2 YYEEEE. V lost 6 bases, J lost 7 bases, and 19 bases lay in between. The CDR3 bases are TGTGCCAGCAACTTTGGAGTTGGGTTTAGTGAAAAACTGTTTTTT. Amino acid sequence: CASNFGVGFSEKLFF.

V gene TRBV28 combines with J gene TRBJ1-5; D perhaps matches TRBD1 (6 bases). Trimming shortened V by 9 bases and J by 7 bases, and 25 bases separated the two germline ends. Germline CDR1 and CDR2: MDHEN and SYDVKM. CDR3 length equals 16 residues. This CDR3 is CASLSRGVASKQPQHF. The CDR3 coding sequence is TGTGCCAGTTTATCAAGGGGGGTCGCCTCTAAGCAGCCCCAGCATTTT.

This chain links TRBV6-5 with TRBJ2-7; weak D call: TRBD1 (6 bases). Germline-derived CDR1 and CDR2 are MNHEY and SVGAGI. This CDR3 is 16 amino acids long. V was trimmed by 0 bases and J by 2 bases, leaving 14 bases between them. CDR3: CASSYSSRPGAYEQYF. For the CDR3, the DNA is TGTGCCAGCAGTTACTCGTCCCGTCCAGGGGCCTACGAGCAGTACTTC.

The genes are TRBV3-1 (or the pseudogene TRBV3-2) and TRBJ2-3; D is undetermined. The V gene's germline CDR1 is LGHDT and CDR2 YNNKEL (reference sequence). There are 14 residues in the CDR3. V lost 0 bases, J lost 4 bases, and 8 bases lay in between. The CDR3 protein is CASSQDRVADTQYF. The CDR3 bases are TGTGCCAGCAGCCAAGATAGGGTGGCAGATACGCAGTATTTT.

The chain uses TRBV28 and TRBJ1-6; TRBD1 agrees at 7 bases. Germline assignment: CDR1 MDHEN and CDR2 SYDVKM. The J segment lost 10 bases and the V segment lost 6 bases, leaving 6 bases of the junction unmatched. The CDR3 is made up of 13 amino acids. The CDR3 loop is CASSRRQGSPLHF. CDR3 nucleotides: TGTGCCAGCAGCCGACGACAGGGATCACCCCTCCACTTT. The full variable domain, its missing parts supplied by reference TRBV28 and TRBJ1-6, is DVKVTQSSRYLVKRTGEKVFLECVQDMDHENMFWYRQDPGLGLRLIYFSYDVKMKEKGDIPEGYSVSREKKERFSLILESASTNQTSMYLCASSRRQGSPLHFGNGTRLTVT.

The rearrangement uses TRBV7-9 and TRBJ1-6; 8 bases match TRBD1. With 5 bases clipped from V and 9 bases from J, the junction kept 9 bases outside the gene matches. From germline, CDR1 is SEHNR and CDR2 FQNEAQ (reference sequence). This CDR3 spans 15 amino acids. The CDR3 DNA is TGTGCCAGCAGCCCCGGACAGGGTCATCGTTCACCCCTCCACTTT. This sequence encodes CASSPGQGHRSPLHF.

Concerning this clone: This CDR3 is also generated by other DNA sequences in the sample. The chain recombines TRBV28 with TRBJ1-2, with D possibly being TRBD1 (6 bases). V was pared by 2 bases and J by 2 bases, with 6 bases between. Germline CDR1 MDHEN, CDR2 SYDVKM. The CDR3 extends over 13 amino acids. CDR3 nucleotides: TGTGCCAGCAGTTTAGGACAGAACTATGGCTACACCTTC. Translated: CASSLGQNYGYTF.

Details on this clone: At one of its ends the junction is not consistent with the germline gene, which may arise from a read error. This sequence joins TRBV7-7 and TRBJ2-1; D ambiguous. Germline CDR1 and CDR2: SSHAT and FNYEAQ (reference sequence). The CDR3 consists of 13 residues. This chain's CDR3 is CASSLNSYNEQFF. The DNA of the CDR3 is TGTGCTAGCAGCTTAAACAGCTACAATGAGCAGTTCTTC.

V and J are TRBV3-1 (or the pseudogene TRBV3-2) and TRBJ2-5; TRBD2 aligns across 9 bases. In germline, CDR1 is LGHDT, CDR2 YNNKEL (reference sequence). This CDR3 is built from 16 residues. V was pared by 0 bases and J by 5 bases, with 7 bases of the junction left unmatched. The DNA for the CDR3 is TGTGCCAGCAGCCAAGAAGGGCGGGGGGGGCCGGAGACCCAGTACTTC. Translating it yields CASSQEGRGGPETQYF.

CDR3: CASSYTDRAEAFF. In DNA, the CDR3 is TGTGCCAGCAGTTACACGGACAGGGCCGAAGCTTTCTTT. The V call is TRBV6-5, the J call TRBJ1-1; TRBD1 aligns across 8 bases. CDR1 is MNHEY and CDR2 is SVGAGI in the germline V gene. V dropped 2 bases and J dropped 8; count of bases not matched to a gene: 4. CDR3 size: 13 residues.

This clone was detected once. A junction boundary mismatches the germline segment, possibly from a read error. DNA of the CDR3: TGTGCCATCAGTGGGGGGAAAAGGGCCGTCGTGACTGATGCTTTCTTT. It codes for CAISGGKRAVVTDAFF. This chain uses TRBV10-3 with TRBJ1-1; perhaps TRBD1 as D (5 bases). The germline V gene has CDR1 ENHRY and CDR2 SYGVKD. This CDR3 region has 16 residues.

This chain joins TRBV29-1 and TRBJ2-5; the D is unclear. This CDR3 contains 11 residues. Between the trimmed V and J ends, which lost 8 bases and 5 bases, there was a span of 12 bases. Germline V gene lookup returns CDR1 SQVTM and CDR2 ANQGSEA. CDR3 loop: CSIKGSETQYF. The CDR3 DNA follows: TGCAGCATTAAGGGTTCCGAGACCCAGTACTTC.

This rearrangement joins TRBV7-8 to TRBJ1-5; 7 nucleotides agree with TRBD1. V lost 2 bases and J lost 7; bases outside the gene matches: 11. Per the germline V gene, CDR1 is SGHVS and CDR2 is FQNEAQ. This CDR3 is 16 amino acids long. Here the CDR3 reads CASSLLPGTVKQPQHF. The CDR3 DNA sequence: TGTGCCAGCAGCTTACTCCCGGGGACAGTGAAGCAGCCCCAGCATTTT.

This clone was found once. This chain joins TRBV5-1 and TRBJ1-2; TRBD1 aligns across 7 bases. V shed 4 bases and J 2 bases; nucleotides not matched to a gene: 5. CDR1 is SGHRS, CDR2 YFSETQ, per germline. The CDR3 consists of 14 residues. Here the CDR3 reads CASSAGGQNYGYTF. CDR3 nucleotides: TGCGCCAGCAGCGCGGGGGGACAGAACTATGGCTACACCTTC.

The chain employs TRBV29-1 and TRBJ2-1, with TRBD1 matching 8 bases. This CDR3 is 15 amino acids long. J lost 3 bases, V lost 4 bases, and 8 bases had no gene match. In germline, CDR1 is SQVTM, CDR2 ANQGSEA. The CDR3 bases are TGCAGCGTTGTCCGACAGGGGAAGATCTACAATGAGCAGTTCTTC. Protein sequence: CSVVRQGKIYNEQFF.

This chain connects TRBV20-1 to TRBJ1-1; no clear D gene. The CDR3 sequence is 11 residues long. Germline-derived CDR1 and CDR2 are DFQATT and SNEGSKA (reference sequence). The ends were cut back, 2 bases at V and 2 bases at J, with 3 bases in the middle. The CDR3 loop is CSARFNTEAFF. The CDR3 nucleotides read TGCAGTGCTAGATTTAACACTGAAGCTTTCTTT.

In its sample, this clone was seen once. The V gene is TRBV19, the J gene TRBJ1-6; 10 nucleotides match TRBD1. Trimming took 3 bases from V and 4 from J; bases not matched to a gene: 0. The CDR3 length is 15 residues. From germline, CDR1 is LNHDA and CDR2 SQIVND (reference sequence). CDR3 nucleotides: TGTGCCAGTAGTATGGGACAGGGGTATAATTCACCCCTCCACTTT. This gives the protein CASSMGQGYNSPLHF.

This clone was recorded only once. The V gene is TRBV7-9, the J gene TRBJ1-2; a weak D match, TRBD1 (6 bases). Germline CDR1 reads SEHNR; CDR2 reads FQNEAQ (reference sequence). The CDR3 is made up of 13 amino acids. Trimming removed 5 bases at V and 7 bases at J, with 14 bases between. The CDR3 sequence: CASSPTGSFGYTF. The CDR3 DNA follows: TGTGCCAGCAGCCCCACAGGGAGTTTTGGCTACACCTTC.

The sample holds a few counts of this clone. This chain connects TRBV7-9 to TRBJ1-2; the D gene is possibly TRBD1 (5 bases). The germline CDR1 and CDR2 sequences are SEHNR and FQNEAQ (reference sequence). This CDR3 is built from 13 residues. The V gene lost 1 base and the J gene lost 7 bases, with 10 bases spanning the gap. The chain's CDR3 is CASSLEGDFGYTF. CDR3 bases: TGTGCCAGCAGCTTAGAAGGGGACTTTGGCTACACCTTC.